The 2 T cell receptor beta chains below all came from one sample that was sequenced in a study of blood T cell repertoires in COVID-19. The protocol was immunoSEQ multiplex PCR, while the TCRdb copy is restricted to in-frame clones and leaves out a portion. The sample records about 130,000 clones, roughly 80% being singletons. The material sequenced was PBMCs or T cells enriched from blood (not recorded which). These receptors were obtained from a man aged 50 or older who had recovered from COVID-19.

The V and J genes are TRBV5-1 and TRBJ2-2; 8 positions match TRBD1. The CDR3 has 16 amino acids. CDR1 and CDR2 from the germline V gene are SGHRS and YFSETQ. Losses at the gene ends were 4 bases for V and 6 bases for J; bases not matched to a gene: 11. In nucleotides, the CDR3 is TGCGCCAGCAGCCAGCAGGGGGCAAAAGGGGCCGGGGAGCTGTTTTTT. As protein: CASSQQGAKGAGELFF.

The chain links TRBV7-2 to TRBJ1-2; 7 bases match TRBD1. V lost 5 bases, J lost 4 bases, and 10 bases stayed unmatched. CDR3 length: 15 amino acids. Germline V lookup: CDR1 SGHTA, CDR2 FQGNSA. CDR3 sequence: CASSTRQGGGYGYTF. The CDR3 DNA sequence: TGTGCCAGCAGCACCCGACAGGGAGGCGGCTATGGCTACACCTTC. The whole variable domain, filled in from reference TRBV7-2 and TRBJ1-2, reads GAGVSQSPSNKVTEKGKDVELRCDPISGHTALYWYRQSLGQGLEFLIYFQGNSAPDKSGLPSDRFSAERTGGSVSTLTIQRTQQEDSAVYLCASSTRQGGGYGYTFGSGTRLTVV.